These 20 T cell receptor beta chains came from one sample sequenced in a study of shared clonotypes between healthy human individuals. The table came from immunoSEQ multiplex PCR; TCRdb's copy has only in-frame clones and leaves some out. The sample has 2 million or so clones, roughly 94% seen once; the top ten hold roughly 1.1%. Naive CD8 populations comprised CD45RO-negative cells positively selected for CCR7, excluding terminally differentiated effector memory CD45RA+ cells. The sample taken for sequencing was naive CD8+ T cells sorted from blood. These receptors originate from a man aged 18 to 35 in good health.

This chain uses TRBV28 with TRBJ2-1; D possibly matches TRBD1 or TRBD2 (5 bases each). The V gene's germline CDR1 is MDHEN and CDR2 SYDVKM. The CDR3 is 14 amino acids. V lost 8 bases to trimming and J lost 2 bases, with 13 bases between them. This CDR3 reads CASLRDAAYNEQFF. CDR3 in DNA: TGTGCCAGCCTCCGGGACGCCGCCTACAATGAGCAGTTCTTC.

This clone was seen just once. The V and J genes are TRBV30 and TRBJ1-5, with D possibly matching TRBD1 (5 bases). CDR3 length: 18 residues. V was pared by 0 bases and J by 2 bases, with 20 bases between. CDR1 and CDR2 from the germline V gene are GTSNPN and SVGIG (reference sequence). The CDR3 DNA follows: TGTGCCTGGAGTGTAACCAGACAGTCGGTCTTGGGCAATCAGCCCCAGCATTTT. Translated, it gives CAWSVTRQSVLGNQPQHF.

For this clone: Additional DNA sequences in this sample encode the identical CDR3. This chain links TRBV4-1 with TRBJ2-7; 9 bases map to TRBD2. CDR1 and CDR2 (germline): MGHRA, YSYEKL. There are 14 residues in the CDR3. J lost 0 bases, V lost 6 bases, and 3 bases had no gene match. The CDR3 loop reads CASSLSGSSYEQYF. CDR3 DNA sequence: TGCGCCAGCAGTCTTAGCGGGAGCTCCTACGAGCAGTACTTC.

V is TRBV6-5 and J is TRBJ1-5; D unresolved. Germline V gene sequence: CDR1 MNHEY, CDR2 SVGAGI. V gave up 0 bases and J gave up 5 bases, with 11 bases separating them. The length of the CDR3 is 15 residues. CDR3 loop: CASSYSERPDQPQHF. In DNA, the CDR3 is TGTGCCAGCAGTTACTCGGAAAGACCGGATCAGCCCCAGCATTTT.

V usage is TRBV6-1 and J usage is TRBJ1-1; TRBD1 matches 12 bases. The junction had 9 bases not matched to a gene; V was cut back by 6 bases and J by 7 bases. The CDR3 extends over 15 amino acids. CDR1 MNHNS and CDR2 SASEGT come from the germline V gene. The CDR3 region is CASRGSGQGAGEAFF. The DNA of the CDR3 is TGTGCCAGCAGAGGGTCGGGACAGGGGGCCGGTGAAGCTTTCTTT.

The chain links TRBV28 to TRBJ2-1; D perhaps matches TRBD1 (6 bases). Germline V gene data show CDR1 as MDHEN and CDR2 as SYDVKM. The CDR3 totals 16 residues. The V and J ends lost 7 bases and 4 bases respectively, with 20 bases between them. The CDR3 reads CASIRGAQASYNEQFF. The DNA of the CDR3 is TGTGCCAGCATCAGGGGCGCCCAGGCATCTTACAATGAGCAGTTCTTC.

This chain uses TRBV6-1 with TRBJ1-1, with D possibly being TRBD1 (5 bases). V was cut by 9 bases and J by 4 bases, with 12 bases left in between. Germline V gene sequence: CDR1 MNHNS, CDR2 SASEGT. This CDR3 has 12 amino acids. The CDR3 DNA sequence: TGTGCCAGACAAGGGGTGGGCACTGAAGCTTTCTTT. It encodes CARQGVGTEAFF.

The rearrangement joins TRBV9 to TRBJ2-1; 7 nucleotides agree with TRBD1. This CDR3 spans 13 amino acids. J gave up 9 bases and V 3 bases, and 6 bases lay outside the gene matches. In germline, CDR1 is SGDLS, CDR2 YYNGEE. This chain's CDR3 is CASSAQGWAEQFF. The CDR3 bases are TGTGCCAGCAGCGCACAGGGGTGGGCTGAGCAGTTCTTC. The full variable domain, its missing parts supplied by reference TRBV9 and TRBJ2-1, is DSGVTQTPKHLITATGQRVTLRCSPRSGDLSVYWYQQSLDQGLQFLIQYYNGEERAKGNILERFSAQQFPDLHSELNLSSLELGDSALYFCASSAQGWAEQFFGPGTRLTVL.

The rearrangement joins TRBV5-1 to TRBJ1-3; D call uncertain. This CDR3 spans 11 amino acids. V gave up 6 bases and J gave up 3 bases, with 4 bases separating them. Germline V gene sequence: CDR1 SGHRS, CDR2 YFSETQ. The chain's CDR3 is CASTSGNTIYF. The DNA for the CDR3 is TGCGCCAGCACCAGTGGAAACACCATATATTTT.

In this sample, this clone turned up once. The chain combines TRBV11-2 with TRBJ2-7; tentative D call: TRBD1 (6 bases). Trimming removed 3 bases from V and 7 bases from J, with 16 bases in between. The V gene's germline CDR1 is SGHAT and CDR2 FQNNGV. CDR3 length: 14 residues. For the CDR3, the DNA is TGTGCCAGCAGCTTCCGGGACACCTTGTTGGAGCAGTACTTC. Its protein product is CASSFRDTLLEQYF.

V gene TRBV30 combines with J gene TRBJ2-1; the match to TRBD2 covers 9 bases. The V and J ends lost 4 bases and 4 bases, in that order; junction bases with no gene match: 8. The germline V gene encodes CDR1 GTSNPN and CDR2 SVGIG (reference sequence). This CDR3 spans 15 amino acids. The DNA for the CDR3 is TGTGCCTGGATACGGCCTAGCGGGGTATACAATGAGCAGTTCTTC. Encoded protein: CAWIRPSGVYNEQFF.

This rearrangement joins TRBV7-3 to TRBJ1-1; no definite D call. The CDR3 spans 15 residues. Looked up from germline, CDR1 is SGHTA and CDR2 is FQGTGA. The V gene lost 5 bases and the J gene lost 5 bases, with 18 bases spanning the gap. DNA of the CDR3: TGTGCCAGCAGCGTATACGACACGGTAGGGACTGAAGCTTTCTTT. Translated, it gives CASSVYDTVGTEAFF.

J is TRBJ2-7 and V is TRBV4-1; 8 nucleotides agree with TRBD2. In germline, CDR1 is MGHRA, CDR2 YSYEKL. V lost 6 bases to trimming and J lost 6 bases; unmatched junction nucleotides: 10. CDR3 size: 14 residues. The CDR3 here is CASSPTSVVSEQYF. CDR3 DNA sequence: TGCGCCAGCAGTCCGACTAGCGTCGTAAGCGAGCAGTACTTC.

The chain's CDR3 is CASSESQGEKTEAFF. The CDR3 DNA reads TGCGCCAGCAGTGAGTCACAGGGGGAGAAGACTGAAGCTTTCTTT. The gene calls are TRBV10-1 and TRBJ1-1; 8 bases line up with TRBD1. Trimming at V came to 0 bases and at J to 5 bases, leaving 5 bases not matched to a gene. The CDR3 spans 15 residues. Germline assignment: CDR1 WNHNN and CDR2 SYGVQD (reference sequence).

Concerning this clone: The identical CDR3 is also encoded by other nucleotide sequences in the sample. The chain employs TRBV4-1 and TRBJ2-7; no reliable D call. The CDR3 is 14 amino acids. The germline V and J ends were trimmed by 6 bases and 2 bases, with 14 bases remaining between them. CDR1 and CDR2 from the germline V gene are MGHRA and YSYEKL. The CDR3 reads CASSLSGSTYEQYF. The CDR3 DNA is TGCGCCAGCAGTTTATCCGGATCTACCTACGAGCAGTACTTC.

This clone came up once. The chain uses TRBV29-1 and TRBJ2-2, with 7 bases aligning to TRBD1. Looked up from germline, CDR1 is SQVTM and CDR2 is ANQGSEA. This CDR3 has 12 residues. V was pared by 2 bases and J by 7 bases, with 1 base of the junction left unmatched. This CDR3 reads CSVERGLGELFF. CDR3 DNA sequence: TGCAGCGTTGAAAGGGGGCTCGGGGAGCTGTTTTTT.

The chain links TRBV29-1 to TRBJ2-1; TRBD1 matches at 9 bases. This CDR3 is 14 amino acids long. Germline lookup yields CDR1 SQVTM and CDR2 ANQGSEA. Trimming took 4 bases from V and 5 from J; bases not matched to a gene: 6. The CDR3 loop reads CSVARDRANNEQFF. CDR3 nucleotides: TGCAGCGTTGCCCGGGACAGGGCAAACAATGAGCAGTTCTTC.

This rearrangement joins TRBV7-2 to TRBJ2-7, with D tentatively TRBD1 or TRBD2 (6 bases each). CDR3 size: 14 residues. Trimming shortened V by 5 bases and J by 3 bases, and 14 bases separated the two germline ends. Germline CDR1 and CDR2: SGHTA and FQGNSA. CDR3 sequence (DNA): TGTGCCAGCAGCCCCGCCGGGGGCTACTACGAGCAGTACTTC. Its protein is CASSPAGGYYEQYF. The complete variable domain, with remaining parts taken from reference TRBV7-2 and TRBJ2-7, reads GAGVSQSPSNKVTEKGKDVELRCDPISGHTALYWYRQSLGQGLEFLIYFQGNSAPDKSGLPSDRFSAERTGGSVSTLTIQRTQQEDSAVYLCASSPAGGYYEQYFGPGTRLTVT.

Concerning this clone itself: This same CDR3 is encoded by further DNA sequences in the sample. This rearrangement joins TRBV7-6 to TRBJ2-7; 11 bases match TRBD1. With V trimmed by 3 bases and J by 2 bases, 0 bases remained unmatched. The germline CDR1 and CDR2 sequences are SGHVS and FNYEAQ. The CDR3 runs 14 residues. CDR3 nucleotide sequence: TGTGCCAGCAGCTTGGGACAGGGGGCCTACGAGCAGTACTTC. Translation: CASSLGQGAYEQYF.

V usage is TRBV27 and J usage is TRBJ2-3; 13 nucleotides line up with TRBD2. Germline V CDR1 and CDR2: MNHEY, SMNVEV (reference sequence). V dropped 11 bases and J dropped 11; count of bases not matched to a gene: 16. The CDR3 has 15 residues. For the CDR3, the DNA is TGTGCCGCCTTCATTTCGGGACTAGCGGGGAGTGTGCAGTATTTT. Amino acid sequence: CAAFISGLAGSVQYF.